These 32 T cell receptor delta chains were sequenced from one sample in a study of gamma-delta chains in newborns, infants, children. TCRdb fed the reads to CATT. Found here are about 9,200 delta-chain clones, 20% to 25% of them singletons; the top ten hold less than 5.5%. The sample consisted of blood. These receptors originate from a child who was a newborn, infant or young child, either healthy, febrile or measles-vaccinated (not recorded which).

The J gene is TRDJ1, the V gene TRDV2; 10 nucleotides line up with TRDD3. V was pared by 0 bases and J by 3 bases, with 15 bases of the junction left unmatched. CDR3 length equals 19 residues. CDR1 is GEAIGNYY and CDR2 is EKD in the germline V gene. In DNA, the CDR3 is TGTGCCTGTGACACCGTACTACTGGGGGATCAATTGTACCCCGATAAACTCATCTTT. Its protein is CACDTVLLGDQLYPDKLIF.

This clone was found a few times. The chain joins TRDV2 to TRDJ1; tentative D call: TRDD3 (6 bases). V was cut by 0 bases and J by 0 bases, with 16 bases left in between. Germline V lookup: CDR1 GEAIGNYY, CDR2 EKD. This CDR3 comprises 17 residues. CDR3 region: CACDTVGGDTYTDKLIF. The CDR3 bases are TGTGCCTGTGACACCGTGGGGGGGGACACCTACACCGATAAACTCATCTTT.

This clone was counted a few times. This chain connects TRDV2 to TRDJ3; 7 bases agree with TRDD3. The germline V gene has CDR1 GEAIGNYY and CDR2 EKD. The CDR3 is 18 amino acids. V lost 0 bases and J lost 0; bases outside the gene matches: 4. In nucleotides, the CDR3 is TGTGCCTGTGACACCACTGGGGTTAGCTCCTGGGACACCCGACAGATGTTTTTC. Protein: CACDTTGVSSWDTRQMFF.

This clone showed up just a few times. The rearrangement uses TRDV1 and TRDJ1; weak D call: TRDD1 (5 bases). CDR1 TSWWSYY and CDR2 QGS come from the germline V gene. This CDR3 has 17 amino acids. Trimming took 0 bases from V and 0 from J, leaving 14 bases between them. This chain's CDR3 is CALGELGIGPYTDKLIF. The DNA of the CDR3 is TGTGCTCTTGGGGAACTAGGAATAGGTCCGTACACCGATAAACTCATCTTT.

This clone has a handful of counts. This CDR3 is CACDGLLGTSHTDKLIF. The CDR3 nucleotides are TGTGCCTGTGACGGCCTTCTGGGGACAAGTCACACCGATAAACTCATCTTT. The rearrangement joins TRDV2 to TRDJ1; D perhaps matches TRDD3 (6 bases). The CDR3 length is 17 residues. Trimming took 3 bases from V and 0 from J, leaving 19 bases between them. Germline V gives CDR1 GEAIGNYY, CDR2 EKD.

V usage is TRDV2 and J usage is TRDJ1; 11 nucleotides match TRDD3. CDR1 GEAIGNYY and CDR2 EKD come from the germline V gene. V gave up 3 bases and J gave up 6 bases; unmatched junction bases: 17. CDR3 length: 18 amino acids. DNA for the CDR3: TGTGCCTGTGACCACGTTGGGGGATACGCTTCACTAGAAAATAAACTCATCTTT. This translates into CACDHVGGYASLENKLIF.

The chain combines TRDV2 with TRDJ1; 8 nucleotides line up with TRDD3. The CDR3 has 16 residues. Germline V CDR1 and CDR2: GEAIGNYY, EKD. V dropped 4 bases and J dropped 0; count of bases not matched to a gene: 9. This CDR3 reads CACDRLGDPYTDKLIF. The CDR3 DNA is TGTGCCTGTGATAGGCTGGGGGACCCTTACACCGATAAACTCATCTTT.

This clone appeared a few times. This chain joins TRDV2 and TRDJ3; D is possibly TRDD3 (5 bases). The V end lost 0 bases, the J end lost 0 bases, and 11 bases lay between the germline ends. CDR1 and CDR2 from the germline V gene are GEAIGNYY and EKD. The CDR3 is 18 residues long. The DNA of the CDR3 is TGTGCCTGTGACACCGCATCGGGGAGCTCCTGGGACACCCGACAGATGTTTTTC. Translated, it gives CACDTASGSSWDTRQMFF.

Turning to this clone: It may be a read error: a sequence one base away is much more abundant. Additional DNA sequences in this sample encode the identical CDR3. The chain employs TRDV2 and TRDJ3, with D maybe TRDD3 (5 bases). This CDR3 comprises 18 residues. Germline loops: CDR1 GEAIGNYY, CDR2 EKD. CDR3 DNA: TGCGCCTGTGACATGGTACTGGTTCGTGGCTGGGACACCCGACAGATGTTTTTC. It encodes CACDMVLVRGWDTRQMFF.

This clone was seen a handful of times. The chain is built from TRDV1 and TRDJ1; D possibly corresponds to TRDD2 (6 bases). Trimming took off 2 bases at V and 11 bases at J, with 15 bases between the two ends. This CDR3 is 13 amino acids long. CDR1 TSWWSYY and CDR2 QGS come from the germline V gene. This CDR3 reads CALGEAFPDDLIF. The CDR3 bases are TGTGCTCTTGGGGAAGCCTTCCCCGACGACCTCATCTTT.

This clone was seen more than once but under ten times. The chain links TRDV2 to TRDJ1, with D possibly TRDD3 on 6 matching bases. Between the trimmed V and J ends, which lost 0 bases and 0 bases, there was a span of 25 bases. The V gene's germline CDR1 is GEAIGNYY and CDR2 EKD. CDR3 size: 20 residues. CDR3 protein: CACDTVLSVGYSSYTDKLIF. The CDR3 DNA follows: TGTGCCTGTGACACCGTTTTATCTGTGGGATATTCTTCTTACACCGATAAACTCATCTTT.

In this sample, this clone turned up a few times. Relative to the germline gene, one junction end is altered; a read error may explain this. Other DNA sequences in this specimen translate into the identical CDR3. The chain recombines TRDV2 with TRDJ1; 10 bases fit TRDD3. The CDR3 sequence is 18 residues long. Germline CDR1 GEAIGNYY, CDR2 EKD. The CDR3 region is CACDSVNWGIPTGDKLIF. The CDR3 region has the DNA TGCGCCTGTGACTCAGTAAACTGGGGGATCCCTACTGGCGATAAACTCATCTTT.

This clone is categorized as medium-sized (0.01 to 0.1%). The chain links TRDV2 to TRDJ1; no clear D gene. Deletions cut 3 bases from V and 3 bases from J, with 10 bases between. The CDR3 sequence is 13 residues long. Germline lookup yields CDR1 GEAIGNYY and CDR2 EKD. This chain's CDR3 is CACDAVGSDKLIF. As DNA, the CDR3 is TGTGCCTGTGACGCAGTAGGTTCCGATAAACTCATCTTT.

Comments on this clone: A single base separates this from a much larger clone, so it may be a read error. The rearrangement joins TRDV2 to TRDJ3, with 8 bases that match TRDD3. This CDR3 is built from 18 residues. In germline, CDR1 is GEAIGNYY, CDR2 EKD. CDR3 in amino acids: CACDTLGDATWDTRKMFF. CDR3 DNA: TGTGCCTGTGACACGCTGGGGGACGCCACCTGGGACACCCGAAAGATGTTTTTC.

V and J are TRDV2 and TRDJ1; 10 positions agree with TRDD3. Germline V gives CDR1 GEAIGNYY, CDR2 EKD. This CDR3 is 16 amino acids long. V lost 3 bases to trimming and J lost 2 bases; unmatched junction nucleotides: 8. CDR3 loop: CACDSLLGDTTDKLIF. In DNA, the CDR3 is TGTGCCTGTGACTCCCTTTTGGGGGATACAACCGATAAACTCATCTTT.

V gene TRDV1 combines with J gene TRDJ1, with 9 nucleotides matching TRDD3. The CDR3 is 20 amino acids. V was clipped by 2 bases and J by 10 bases; unmatched bases: 26. Germline CDR1 and CDR2: TSWWSYY and QGS. The CDR3 sequence: CALGEILPQYWGTYSEGLIF. For the CDR3, the DNA is TGTGCTCTTGGGGAAATTCTTCCCCAGTACTGGGGGACGTATTCGGAGGGACTCATCTTT.

This clone was counted a single time. An end of the junction does not agree with germline; a read error may underlie this. This sequence joins TRDV2 and TRDJ1, with D possibly TRDD3 on 6 matching bases. The CDR3 is 15 residues long. Germline V gene lookup returns CDR1 GEAIGNYY and CDR2 EKD. The DNA for the CDR3 is TGTGCCTGTGAGGAGCTGGGGTCGTACACCGATAAACCCATCTTT. This gives the protein CACEELGSYTDKPIF.

This clone was observed a handful of times. The J gene is TRDJ1, the V gene TRDV2, with D possibly matching TRDD2 (7 bases). Trimming pared 3 bases from V and 0 bases from J, leaving 31 bases between. The germline V gene has CDR1 GEAIGNYY and CDR2 EKD. This CDR3 has 21 amino acids. CDR3 coding DNA: TGTGCCTGTGACCCGATTTCCTACGCGGGGACAAATGGGGGGTACACCGATAAACTCATCTTT. Its translation is CACDPISYAGTNGGYTDKLIF.

The sample holds a few counts of this clone. The V gene is TRDV1, the J gene TRDJ1; no definite D call. The CDR3 is 18 amino acids. Trimming took 0 bases from V and 2 from J, leaving 19 bases between them. From germline, CDR1 is TSWWSYY and CDR2 QGS. This CDR3 reads CALGELPDRRQFTDKLIF. The CDR3 nucleotides read TGTGCTCTTGGGGAACTACCAGACCGCCGACAATTTACCGATAAACTCATCTTT.

Only a few counts were recorded for this clone. The rearrangement joins TRDV2 to TRDJ1; a possible D gene is TRDD3 (5 bases). Germline V lookup: CDR1 GEAIGNYY, CDR2 EKD. V was pared by 0 bases and J by 0 bases, with 22 bases between. The CDR3 has 19 residues. Here the CDR3 DNA reads TGTGCCTGTGACACCGTCGGGGGTTCAGATCCTCCGTACACCGATAAACTCATCTTT. Translation gives CACDTVGGSDPPYTDKLIF.

This clone was seen a few times. The rearrangement joins TRDV2 to TRDJ1; TRDD3 aligns across 8 bases. In germline, CDR1 is GEAIGNYY, CDR2 EKD. CDR3 length: 17 amino acids. After removal of 3 bases from V and 0 bases from J, the junction contained 11 bases not matched to a gene. CDR3 in DNA: TGTGCCTGTGACCTACTGGGGGTCCACGAGGACACCGATAAACTCATCTTT. Its protein is CACDLLGVHEDTDKLIF.

The chain employs TRDV2 and TRDJ2; 8 positions agree with TRDD3. The CDR3 extends over 14 amino acids. V shed 0 bases and J 6 bases; nucleotides not matched to a gene: 2. Germline V gene data show CDR1 as GEAIGNYY and CDR2 as EKD. CDR3 coding DNA: TGTGCCTGTGACACCTGGGGGATGGCAGCACAACTCTTCTTT. Translated, it gives CACDTWGMAAQLFF.

The chain recombines TRDV2 with TRDJ1; 11 nucleotides align to TRDD3. V was pared by 3 bases and J by 0 bases, with 11 bases of the junction left unmatched. The germline gives CDR1 GEAIGNYY, CDR2 EKD. The CDR3 contains 18 residues. The CDR3 protein is CACDVLLGDIAYTDKLIF. The CDR3 nucleotides are TGTGCCTGTGACGTTCTACTGGGGGATATCGCGTACACCGATAAACTCATCTTT.

This chain links TRDV2 with TRDJ3, with 9 bases that match TRDD3. Trimming took 0 bases from V and 0 from J; bases not matched to a gene: 11. Germline lookup yields CDR1 GEAIGNYY and CDR2 EKD. This CDR3 contains 21 residues. The CDR3 coding sequence is TGTGCCTGTGACACCGTACTGGGGGAAATCCATAGCTCCTGGGACACCCGACAGATGTTTTTC. It is translated as CACDTVLGEIHSSWDTRQMFF.

This chain connects TRDV2 to TRDJ1; D unresolved. Trimming removed 3 bases at V and 8 bases at J, with 18 bases between. CDR3 length: 14 residues. Germline V gene sequence: CDR1 GEAIGNYY, CDR2 EKD. The CDR3 DNA follows: TGTGCCTGTGACGGACTGACCTCGGGTTACAAACTCATCTTT. It yields the protein CACDGLTSGYKLIF.

This clone was observed a few times. Sequence at one end of the junction differs from germline and may be a read error. The rearrangement links TRDV2 to TRDJ3, with TRDD3 matching over 7 bases. This CDR3 spans 18 amino acids. Germline loops: CDR1 GEAIGNYY, CDR2 EKD. The CDR3 bases are TGTGCCTGTGGCACCGTGGGGGAGAGCTCCTGGGACACCCGACGGATGTTTTTC. It specifies CACGTVGESSWDTRRMFF.

This clone came up a few times. This sequence joins TRDV2 and TRDJ3; 10 nucleotides match TRDD3. V lost 6 bases to trimming and J lost 3 bases; unmatched junction nucleotides: 16. Germline V gene sequence: CDR1 GEAIGNYY, CDR2 EKD. The CDR3 spans 20 residues. In nucleotides, the CDR3 is TGTGCCTGTCCCTGGGGGATGGCTCCTGGGGGATACTGGGACACCCGACAGATGTTTTTC. As protein: CACPWGMAPGGYWDTRQMFF.

The chain has TRDV2 and TRDJ1; 9 nucleotides match TRDD3. CDR3 length: 17 residues. V was pared by 3 bases and J by 5 bases, with 15 bases of the junction left unmatched. CDR1 and CDR2 from the germline V gene are GEAIGNYY and EKD. In DNA form, the CDR3 reads TGTGCCTGTGACGCGCTCCGGGGATACGCGCCGTCAGATAAACTCATCTTT. Translating gives CACDALRGYAPSDKLIF.

This clone rates as medium-sized. This sample also contains other DNA sequences that code for the same CDR3. This rearrangement joins TRDV2 to TRDJ1; the match to TRDD3 covers 7 bases. Germline V gene lookup returns CDR1 GEAIGNYY and CDR2 EKD. The CDR3 has 14 residues. Trimming took 0 bases from V and 2 from J; bases not matched to a gene: 2. The CDR3 region is CACDTVLGTDKLIF. The CDR3 DNA reads as TGTGCCTGTGACACCGTACTGGGGACCGATAAACTCATCTTT.

About this clone: With a much larger clone just one base away, this may be a read error. In the same sample, other DNA sequences code for this CDR3. The rearrangement joins TRDV2 to TRDJ3; D might be TRDD3 (5 bases). The V end lost 0 bases, the J end lost 0 bases, and 17 bases lay between the germline ends. The CDR3 totals 20 residues. The germline V gene has CDR1 GEAIGNYY and CDR2 EKD. CDR3 DNA: TGTGCCTGTGACACCGCTGGTACTGGTGGAAGCTCCTGGGACACCCGACAGATGTTTTTC. Its protein product is CACDTAGTGGSSWDTRQMFF.

The rearrangement joins TRDV2 to TRDJ1; 8 nucleotides align to TRDD3. The CDR3 length is 16 residues. V was pared by 0 bases and J by 5 bases, with 10 bases of the junction left unmatched. The germline V gene encodes CDR1 GEAIGNYY and CDR2 EKD. The CDR3 is CACDTAEVGDLDKLIF. The CDR3 DNA sequence: TGTGCCTGTGACACCGCGGAGGTGGGGGATTTAGATAAACTCATCTTT.

V and J are TRDV2 and TRDJ1, with 11 nucleotides matching TRDD3. The CDR3 runs to 17 residues. With V trimmed by 2 bases and J by 2 bases, 9 bases remained unmatched. CDR1 and CDR2 from the germline V gene are GEAIGNYY and EKD. CDR3 protein: CACDILGDTGPTDKLIF. The CDR3, as DNA: TGTGCCTGTGACATATTGGGGGATACGGGTCCTACCGATAAACTCATCTTT.